This T cell receptor (beta chain) was observed in a study of T-cell memory formation after mild COVID-19. Study observations and caveats: Clones that got smaller from day 15 to 85 had even CD4/CD8, while clones growing later tipped toward CD4+. Pre-infection memory carried some responding clones, suggesting that cross-reactive memory joined. The study found contracting CD4+ clones mainly in CM and EM and contracting CD8+ clones in EMRA. Day 37-peaking second-wave clones had unconfirmed SARS-CoV-2 specificity.

Via MiXCR, TCRdb re-called the 5' RACE reads, giving one row per CDR3 protein. The sample holds 92,000 or so distinct CDR3 sequences, more than 13% seen once. V was pared by 1 base and J by 4 bases, with 10 bases between. CDR3 size: 14 residues. The V gene's germline CDR1 is LNHNV and CDR2 YYDKDF (reference sequence). This clonotype was seen a few times. Its antigen is not known. This receptor was obtained from a man younger than 30 who had mild COVID-19 (a few samples of this study predate the infection). Cell type and time point are not known. This chain joins TRBV15 and TRBJ1-1; the D is unclear. The sample consisted of PBMCs or a T cell subset sorted from them (not recorded which). This chain's CDR3 is CATSRGEIVTEAFF. The CDR3, as DNA: TGTGCCACCAGCAGAGGGGAAATAGTCACTGAAGCTTTCTTT.